This entry features one T cell receptor beta chain sequence. The repertoire was sequenced with immunoSEQ multiplex PCR; TCRdb's copy has only in-frame clones and lacks some. The sample consists of tens of thousands of clones, just under 85% of them appearing once. The source of the sample is a study of OX40 agonist ivuxolimab in advanced cancers. The CDR3 covers 15 residues. CDR1 KGHSH and CDR2 LQKENI come from the germline V gene. V lost 3 bases to trimming and J lost 7 bases; unmatched junction nucleotides: 3. The specimen comprised CD4+ or CD8+ T cells sorted from blood, sampled in a trial of the OX40 agonist ivuxolimab. The origin of this receptor is an adult with an advanced solid tumor such as melanoma, head and neck, liver or kidney cancer. This chain joins TRBV18 and TRBJ2-1, with TRBD2 matching 13 bases. CDR3 region: CASSPGTSGANEQFF. The CDR3 DNA follows: TGTGCCAGCTCACCGGGGACTAGCGGGGCTAATGAGCAGTTCTTC. Full variable domain (outside the CDR3, taken from reference TRBV18 and TRBJ2-1): NAGVMQNPRHLVRRRGQEARLRCSPMKGHSHVYWYRQLPEEGLKFMVYLQKENIIDESGMPKERFSAEFPKEGPSILRIQQVVRGDSAAYFCASSPGTSGANEQFFGPGTRLTVL.